This T cell receptor beta chain was observed in a study of cytotoxic CD8 clonotypes in ibrutinib-treated CLL (dated by TCRdb to 2020 to 2023). With respect to the entire study: The cohort was composed of under 12 relapsed/refractory and around 15 treatment-naive patients; IGHV unmutated status was identified in roughly 17 patients. Response samples were taken after a median of 12 months on treatment, ranging from 6 to 36 months. On average, each sample yielded some 250,000 productive templates and 94,082 productive rearrangements. All remission and progressive disease samples were collected while patients were still receiving ibrutinib. Responses were partial in some 24 patients and complete in 2; after median roughly 69 months follow-up, roughly 15 stayed in remission and around 12 progressed. Cryopreserved peripheral blood mononuclear cells were collected before treatment, at response, and at either disease progression or sustained remission. Longitudinal samples were available for about 30% of the roughly 86 trial participants. General conclusions and limits of the study: Sampling times were not matched between sustained-remission and progressing patients, and lymph node repertoires were not studied. Baseline clonality exceeded that of age-matched healthy donors and correlated strongly with circulating CD8+ T-cell counts. Public clonotypes were rare and either shrank or stayed stable during treatment, and the rise in clonality at ibrutinib response reflected expansion of private clonotypes. At ibrutinib response clonality went up, during sustained remission it held steady, and at progression it dropped back toward baseline.

What the time point label conveys for this sample: 12 months on ibrutinib. For TCR beta library preparation, roughly 1.8 micrograms of genomic DNA was extracted from cryopreserved PBMCs. High-throughput TCR beta sequencing was performed on longitudinal blood samples from CLL patients receiving ibrutinib monotherapy. The patients were enrolled in a single-center, open-label phase 2 trial of ibrutinib monotherapy. For this clone: No antigen is known for it. No clone much larger than this one lies a single base away; base qualities are absent.

Each clonotype received, on average, approximately 9.9x coverage in deep resolution sequencing performed on a MiSeq, where the target depth lay between 1 in 1 million and 1 in 200,000 T cells. TCR beta libraries were generated with the immunoSEQ hsTCRB Kit. The authors processed their data as follows. ImmunoSEQ Data Assistant and ImmunoSEQ Analyzer were used for data analysis, and V, D and J genes were assigned according to IMGT definitions. Clonality, which ranges from 0 to 1, was calculated by subtracting the normalized Shannon entropy of productive rearrangement frequencies from one. Only overrepresented clonotypes making up at least 0.05% of the repertoire of each patient were included in the public clonotype analysis. Fewer than 15 repertoires from age-matched healthy donors, obtained from immuneACCESS, served as clonality controls. Held by TCRdb, this immuneACCESS table contains in-frame sequences only and omits some clones. Under half of the omission traces to an unresolved V gene where checked; the cause of the rest is unknown. From that table come the V and J calls and clone size; the DNA was used to work out D and trimming. The sample table records some 200,000 clones; more than 65% of these occur just once. The ten largest make up about 6.2% of the sample.

V loses 0 bases of germline sequence and J loses 5 bases, and the interval between the two ends is 17 bases. Via the germline V gene (reference sequence), CDR1 is GTSNPN and CDR2 SVGIG. CDR3 length: 15 amino acids, cysteine to phenylalanine. Only the CDR3 portion is preserved as DNA: 45 bases, with reading frame beginning at the first base. Recombination linked TRBV30 to TRBJ2-7, with the D gene uncertain. This sequence was found in a human donor with chronic lymphocytic leukemia. Sequenced material: PBMCs, taken after 12 months of ibrutinib treatment. The DNA sequence follows: TGTGCCTGGAGTGTACTCCTGGGGATTGTAGACGAGCAGTACTTC. This gives the protein CAWSVLLGIVDEQYF.